A single sample gave rise to the 16 T cell receptor beta chains below, sequenced in a study of a mutant IDH1 vaccine in newly diagnosed glioma. Time point indicated: week 23, last vaccination. Doses of 300 ug of mutant IDH1 20-mer peptide were given with topical imiquimod. Only in-frame clones appear in the TCRdb table, and some are missing; sequencing was by immunoSEQ multiplex PCR. The sample lists tens of thousands of clones; about 81% were seen once. Their recognized antigens are unknown. The sample consisted of PBMCs, taken from a glioma patient whose treatment included an IDH1 peptide vaccine. These receptor sequences come from a woman between 40 and 50 years old with glioma. Some clones in this sample may be carry-over from other donors' samples.

This chain connects TRBV18 to TRBJ1-6, with D possibly matching TRBD1 (5 bases). This CDR3 contains 15 residues. Germline CDR1 KGHSH, CDR2 LQKENI. V was clipped by 0 bases and J by 10 bases, with 13 bases between them. DNA for the CDR3: TGTGCCAGCTCACCACCGTCAACAGGTTGGTCACCCCTCCACTTT. This translates into CASSPPSTGWSPLHF.

This clone was observed a single time. The chain uses TRBV6-5 and TRBJ1-2; the D gene is possibly TRBD1 (5 bases). Deletions cut 6 bases from V and 4 bases from J, with 12 bases between. The CDR3 spans 13 residues. The germline CDR1 and CDR2 sequences are MNHEY and SVGAGI. CDR3 bases: TGTGCCAGCAGCCGATGGGGGGGCTATGGCTACACCTTC. Encoded protein: CASSRWGGYGYTF.

This clone was picked up a small number of times. CDR3 loop: CASSLTPGRGTYGYTF. CDR3 DNA sequence: TGTGCCAGCAGCTTGACTCCTGGTAGGGGGACCTATGGCTACACCTTC. This chain connects TRBV5-4 to TRBJ1-2, with D tentatively TRBD1 (6 bases). The CDR3 length is 16 residues. The V gene lost 1 base and the J gene lost 4 bases, with 17 bases spanning the gap. Germline-derived CDR1 and CDR2 are SGHNT and YYREEE (reference sequence).

The chain employs TRBV19 and TRBJ1-1, with D unclear. Germline V gene lookup returns CDR1 LNHDA and CDR2 SQIVND (reference sequence). Trimming removed 1 base from V and 4 bases from J, with 7 bases in between. The CDR3 covers 13 residues. In nucleotides, the CDR3 is TGTGCCAGTAGTATAGTGGAGAGCACTGAAGCTTTCTTT. Residues: CASSIVESTEAFF.

This clone has only a few counts. The chain combines TRBV4-2 with TRBJ1-4, with 8 positions matching TRBD1. Unmatched junction bases numbered 7, after V lost 3 bases and J lost 7 bases. From germline, CDR1 is LGHNA and CDR2 YNFKEQ. There are 15 residues in the CDR3. The CDR3 loop reads CASSHQDRDGEKLFF. As DNA, the CDR3 is TGTGCCAGCAGCCATCAGGACAGGGACGGTGAAAAACTGTTTTTT.

The chain uses TRBV5-4 and TRBJ2-7; maybe TRBD2 (7 bases). The CDR3 has 14 residues. CDR1 is SGHNT, CDR2 YYREEE, per germline (reference sequence). V was clipped by 1 base and J by 4 bases, with 12 bases between them. Written as DNA, the CDR3 is TGTGCCAGCAGCTTGAAGGGGGGGGCGTACGAGCAGTACTTC. This encodes CASSLKGGAYEQYF.

The chain uses TRBV7-2 and TRBJ2-7; the D is unclear. The CDR3 covers 14 residues. Germline values: CDR1 SGHTA, CDR2 FQGNSA. The V gene lost 5 bases and the J gene lost 3 bases, with 14 bases spanning the gap. CDR3 region: CASSEPGLRYEQYF. DNA of the CDR3: TGTGCCAGCAGCGAACCGGGTTTACGCTACGAGCAGTACTTC.

This clone was picked up one time. The V gene is TRBV4-1, the J gene TRBJ1-4; possible D gene TRBD1, 5 bases. Germline V gene sequence: CDR1 MGHRA, CDR2 YSYEKL. The CDR3 contains 16 residues. The germline V and J ends were trimmed by 0 bases and 4 bases, with 12 bases remaining between them. The DNA for the CDR3 is TGCGCCAGCAGCCAAGAATGGGGGGGTAATAATGAAAAACTGTTTTTT. This translates into CASSQEWGGNNEKLFF.

This chain uses TRBV4-2 with TRBJ2-3; possible D gene TRBD1, 6 bases. Trimming stripped 0 bases from V and 3 bases from J, with 16 bases between. Germline values: CDR1 LGHNA, CDR2 YNFKEQ. The CDR3 loop spans 17 amino acids. In nucleotides, the CDR3 is TGTGCCAGCAGCCAAGATATACAGGGTGGGGGAACAGATACGCAGTATTTT. This translates into CASSQDIQGGGTDTQYF.

The chain combines TRBV2 with TRBJ2-2, with 13 bases that match TRBD2. Trimming removed 5 bases from V and 1 base from J; junction bases left unmatched: 7. The length of the CDR3 is 18 residues. The germline gives CDR1 SNHLY, CDR2 FYNNEI. The CDR3 region has the DNA TGTGCCAGCAGTCTGACTAGCGGGGGGCCCGGGAACACCGGGGAGCTGTTTTTT. As protein: CASSLTSGGPGNTGELFF. The variable domain in full, with the rest retrieved from reference TRBV2 and TRBJ2-2, is EPEVTQTPSHQVTQMGQEVILRCVPISNHLYFYWYRQILGQKVEFLVSFYNNEISEKSEIFDDQFSVERPDGSNFTLKIRSTKLEDSAMYFCASSLTSGGPGNTGELFFGEGSRLTVL.

The rearrangement joins TRBV19 to TRBJ1-1, with 7 bases that match TRBD1. The CDR3 loop spans 14 amino acids. The V gene's germline CDR1 is LNHDA and CDR2 SQIVND (reference sequence). Trimming cost V 6 bases and J 3 bases; bases outside gene matches: 7. CDR3 bases: TGTGCCAGTAGAAAACAGGGGTTAGACACTGAAGCTTTCTTT. It encodes CASRKQGLDTEAFF.

On this clone: Other DNA sequences in this sample translate to the same CDR3. CDR3 sequence reads: CASSLQGGDGYTF. CDR3 DNA sequence: TGTGCCAGCAGTTTACAGGGGGGAGATGGCTACACCTTC. The chain links TRBV6-1 to TRBJ1-2, with 8 bases identical to TRBD1. The CDR3 is 13 amino acids. Germline CDR1 MNHNS, CDR2 SASEGT. J gave up 6 bases and V 5 bases, and 5 bases lay outside the gene matches.

This rearrangement joins TRBV6-1 to TRBJ2-7; D is possibly TRBD1 (5 bases). CDR1 MNHNS and CDR2 SASEGT come from the germline V gene. The CDR3 loop spans 13 amino acids. With 3 bases removed from V and 3 bases from J, the gap between germline ends came to 9 bases. The CDR3 DNA sequence: TGTGCCAGCAGTGATAGACAGCTCTACGAGCAGTACTTC. Protein: CASSDRQLYEQYF.

The chain carries TRBV13 and TRBJ2-1, with a tentative D call TRBD2 (5 bases). This CDR3 has 14 residues. Germline V gene data show CDR1 as PRHDT and CDR2 as FYEKMQ (reference sequence). V lost 5 bases, J lost 4 bases, and 12 bases lay in between. DNA for the CDR3: TGTGCCAGCAGCAAAAGGACTCGATACAATGAGCAGTTCTTC. Its protein product is CASSKRTRYNEQFF.

CDR3 nucleotide sequence: TGTGCCAGCTCTCTCACCTGGGACCCAAGTCAGCCCCAGCATTTT. Translating it yields CASSLTWDPSQPQHF. V and J are TRBV18 and TRBJ1-5, with D perhaps TRBD1 (5 bases). V dropped 6 bases and J dropped 6 bases, with 18 bases sitting between them. This CDR3 has 15 amino acids. Per germline, CDR1 KGHSH and CDR2 LQKENI.

The table lists this clone with a count of one. The junction does not match germline at one end; this may be a read error. V and J are TRBV2 and TRBJ2-7, with D possibly TRBD2 on 5 matching bases. The CDR3 contains 13 residues. CDR1 and CDR2 (germline): SNHLY, FYNNEI. CDR3 nucleotides: TGTGCCAGCAAGGCAGCCGATTACGGAGACGAGGGCTTC. Protein product: CASKAADYGDEGF.